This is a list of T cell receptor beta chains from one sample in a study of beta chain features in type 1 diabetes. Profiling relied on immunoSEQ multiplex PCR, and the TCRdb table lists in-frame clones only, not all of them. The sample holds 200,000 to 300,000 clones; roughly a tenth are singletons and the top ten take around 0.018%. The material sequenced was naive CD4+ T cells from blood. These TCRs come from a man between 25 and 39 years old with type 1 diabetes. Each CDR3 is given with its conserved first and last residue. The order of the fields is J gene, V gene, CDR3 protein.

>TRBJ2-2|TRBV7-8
CASRRGDANTGELFF
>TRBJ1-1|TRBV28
CASSLTTAENTEAFF
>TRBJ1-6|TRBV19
CASTWTGANSPLHF
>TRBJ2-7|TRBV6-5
CASRTTGTSSYEQYF
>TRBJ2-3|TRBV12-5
CASGSISWDTQYF
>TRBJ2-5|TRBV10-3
CAISETEQETQYF
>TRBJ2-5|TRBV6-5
CASQGQETQYF
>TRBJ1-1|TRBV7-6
CASSVPGQGAEAFF
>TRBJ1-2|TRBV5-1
CASSLVGGGSYGYTF
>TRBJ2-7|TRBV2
CASGTGSSYEQYF
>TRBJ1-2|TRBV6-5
CASRLGAPYGYTF
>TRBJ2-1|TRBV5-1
CASSLEGQGYNEQFF
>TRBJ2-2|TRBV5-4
CASSPTGNTGELFF
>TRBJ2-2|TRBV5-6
CASSKRGPHHGELFF
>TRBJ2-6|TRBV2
CASTDTDGSGANVLTF
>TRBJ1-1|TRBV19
CASISKGGMNTEAFF
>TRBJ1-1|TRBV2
CASRGESFTEAFF
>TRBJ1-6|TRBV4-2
CASSQARDSRNSPLHF
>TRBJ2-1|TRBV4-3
CASSHLGRGLFYEQFF
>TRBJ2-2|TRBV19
CASSTGLTGELFF
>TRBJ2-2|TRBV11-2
CASSWTGGANTGELFF
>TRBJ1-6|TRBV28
CAVRVERSPLHF
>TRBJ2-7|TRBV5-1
CASSFVRANYEQYF
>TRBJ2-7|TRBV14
CASSPLGGGSYEQYF
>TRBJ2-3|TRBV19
CASSDGGGSTDTQYF
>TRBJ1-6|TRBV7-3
CASSAGQGGSPLHF
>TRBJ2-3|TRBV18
CASSRGTDSDTQYF
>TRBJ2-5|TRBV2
CASSWTSGQETQYF